This T cell receptor beta chain stems from a study of regulatory T cells in long-lasting Graves disease. Study findings and constraints: When disease was persistent, TRBV28, TRBJ1-2 and TRBJ2-5 were the favored segments. The study found lower TCR diversity in persistent Graves' patients than in newly diagnosed ones.

Time point denoted: newly diagnosed GD, antithyroid drugs for less than 3 months. PBMC RNA served as the TCR library source. For TCR beta, libraries came from iRepertoire HTBI primers and Arm-PCR of CDR3 regions. TCRdb fed the multiplex PCR reads into MiXCR, producing one record per CDR3 protein. Of some 400,000 distinct CDR3 sequences in the sample, about 15% are singletons; the top ten hold 16%. This CDR3 has 15 residues. V lost 7 bases and J lost 2, with 14 bases in between. Germline CDR1 reads SNHLY; CDR2 reads FYNNEI. This clonotype was seen many times. Antigen unknown. This same sample was also taken into another study, of T cells in Graves' hyperthyroidism and ophthalmopathy. This second study notes: Thyroid ultrasound, orbital computed tomography, clinical symptoms, and serum thyroxine and TRAb underpinned diagnoses. An initial round of RT-PCR targeting the TCR CDR3 relied on the HTBI primer set.

The chain combines TRBV2 with TRBJ2-2; D gene uncertain. The sample was peripheral blood mononuclear cells (PBMCs), taken at new diagnosis, from a patient treated with antithyroid drugs. The clonotype was recovered from a woman in her 30s with Graves disease. In nucleotides, the CDR3 is TGTGCCAGCATCGAATATACGGGCAACACCGGGGAGCTGTTTTTT. Translation gives CASIEYTGNTGELFF.